Listed here are 2 T cell receptor beta chains from one sample, sequenced in a study of neoadjuvant anti-PD-1 for oral cavity cancer. Measured with immunoSEQ multiplex PCR; TCRdb has only the in-frame clones, and not every one. The table lists under 15,000 clones, 65% of them singletons. The sample was PBMCs, taken before nivolumab (anti-PD-1) treatment. The origin of the receptors is a person aged 35 to 85 with oral cavity squamous cell carcinoma.

The chain's CDR3 is CATSRVGVNGEQFF. The CDR3, as DNA: TGTGCCACCAGCAGAGTAGGGGTCAACGGTGAGCAGTTCTTC. The gene calls are TRBV15 and TRBJ2-1; tentatively, D is TRBD1 (5 bases). CDR3 length: 14 amino acids. Germline V CDR1 and CDR2: LNHNV, YYDKDF (reference sequence). The V gene lost 1 base and the J gene lost 9 bases, with 13 bases spanning the gap.

This chain links TRBV6-5 with TRBJ2-7; no definite D call. Germline V gene lookup returns CDR1 MNHEY and CDR2 SVGAGI. The ends were cut back, 2 bases at V and 1 base at J, with 3 bases in the middle. This CDR3 comprises 12 residues. The CDR3 coding sequence is TGTGCCAGCAGTTACACATCCTACGAGCAGTACTTC. It yields the protein CASSYTSYEQYF.